This TCR beta chain was identified in a study of regulatory T cells in long-lasting Graves disease. Combining iRepertoire HTBI primers with Arm-PCR of CDR3 regions, the authors built TCR beta libraries. TCRdb redid the calling of the multiplex PCR reads with MiXCR, one entry per CDR3 protein. The repertoire holds about 290,000 distinct CDR3 sequences, with roughly a fifth as singletons. Overall study results and limits: With persistent disease, TRBV28, TRBJ1-2 and TRBJ2-5 were the favored segments.

Notes on this clonotype: Its target is not known.

This CDR3 region has 14 residues. Germline assignment: CDR1 SGHDN and CDR2 FVKESK. V gave up 6 bases and J gave up 7 bases, with 13 bases separating them. Time point reported: persistent/refractory GD, antithyroid drugs over 5 years with positive TRAb. Preparation of the TCR library used RNA extracted from PBMCs. Patients were enrolled at an endocrinology department in Xi'an, China. The material was peripheral blood mononuclear cells (PBMCs), obtained when the disease was refractory, from a patient treated with antithyroid drugs. The source of this sequence is a female donor with Graves disease. The chain couples TRBV14 to TRBJ1-6; tentatively, D is TRBD1 (6 bases). CDR3 amino acids: CASSQTGRNSPLHF. CDR3 DNA: TGTGCCAGCAGTCAGACAGGAAGGAATTCACCCCTCCACTTT.